This TCR beta chain was sequenced during a study of sequential checkpoint blockade in melanoma. Some clones are missing from TCRdb's copy, which holds only in-frame ones; the method was immunoSEQ multiplex PCR. Of fewer than 40,000 clones listed, roughly 90% are singletons. Specified treatment: randomized to nivolumab then ipilimumab (arm A) or the reverse (arm B). V was shortened by 2 bases and J by 8 bases, with 6 bases between the two germline ends. Germline lookup yields CDR1 MNHEY and CDR2 SMNVEV (reference sequence). This CDR3 spans 11 amino acids. The TCR comes from a human donor with melanoma. The rearrangement links TRBV27 to TRBJ1-1; no reliable D call. The sequences come from CD8+ T cells sorted from blood (inferred from file names), collected from a patient given nivolumab and ipilimumab in sequence. Here the CDR3 reads CASSLGREAFF. The CDR3 DNA sequence: TGTGCCAGCAGTTTAGGGAGGGAAGCTTTCTTT.